These T cell receptor beta chains were read from a single sample in a study of T cell changes during pregnancy in multiple sclerosis. Measured with immunoSEQ multiplex PCR; TCRdb has only the in-frame clones, and not every one. The sample carries just under 100,000 clones, 93% recorded once. The sample in question was peripheral blood, obtained after pregnancy. All receptors derive from a female donor with multiple sclerosis, enrolled in a pregnancy study. The CDR3 runs from the conserved cysteine through the conserved F or W. The D gene is left open where the match is weak. Rows may omit the clone size; those that give it use once, few, many or a size class.

CASSLGRVTMNTEAFF	TGCGCCAGCAGCTTGGGCAGGGTGACCATGAACACTGAAGCTTTCTTT	.	TRBV5-1	TRBJ1-1	.
CAAGHQLYEQYF	TGTGCCGCAGGGCACCAACTTTACGAGCAGTACTTC	.	TRBV27	TRBJ2-7	.
CASSLDRGARNTIYF	TGCGCCAGCAGCTTGGACAGGGGCGCGCGAAACACCATATATTTT	.	TRBV5-1	TRBJ1-3	TRBD1
CASSWVGRDRRVIDYGYTF	TGTGCCAGCAGCTGGGTCGGCAGGGACAGGAGGGTGATAGACTATGGCTACACCTTC	.	TRBV7-9	TRBJ1-2	TRBD1
CASSQVDRRGNTIYF	TGTGCCAGCAGCCAAGTCGACCGGCGGGGAAACACCATATATTTT	.	TRBV14	TRBJ1-3	.
CASSLGGLAGTYEQYF	TGCGCCAGCAGCTTGGGGGGACTAGCGGGAACCTACGAGCAGTACTTC	once	TRBV5-1	TRBJ2-7	TRBD2
CASSESGMNTEAFF	TGTGCCAGCAGTGAATCGGGGATGAACACTGAAGCTTTCTTT	.	TRBV2	TRBJ1-1	.
CASSPRQGLSYEQYF	TGTGCCAGCAGCCCAAGACAGGGGCTATCCTACGAGCAGTACTTC	.	TRBV7-2	TRBJ2-7	TRBD1
CSAGLARQFYNEQFF	TGCAGCGCCGGACTAGCTCGACAATTCTACAATGAGCAGTTCTTC	.	TRBV29-1	TRBJ2-1	TRBD2
CASRGTVYGYTF	TGTGCCAGCAGAGGGACAGTGTATGGCTACACCTTC	.	TRBV2	TRBJ1-2	TRBD1
CASSPLGTGGHEQYF	TGCGCCAGCAGCCCCCTAGGGACAGGGGGCCACGAGCAGTACTTC	once	TRBV4-1	TRBJ2-7	TRBD1
CASSLVGHSYEQYF	TGTGCCAGCAGCTTAGTTGGACATTCCTACGAGCAGTACTTC	.	TRBV7-2	TRBJ2-7	.
CASSIEKRQGNYGYTF	TGTGCCAGTAGTATAGAAAAGAGACAGGGAAATTATGGCTACACCTTC	once	TRBV19	TRBJ1-2	TRBD1
CASSSTHYSGANVLTF	TGTGCCAGCAGCTCCACTCATTACTCTGGGGCCAACGTCCTGACTTTC	.	TRBV7-2	TRBJ2-6	.
CASSQSSGEQFF	TGTGCCAGCAGCCAAAGTAGTGGTGAGCAGTTCTTC	.	TRBV7-3	TRBJ2-1	.
CASSDRRQGGSNTEAFF	TGCGCCAGCAGTGATCGTCGCCAGGGAGGCTCGAACACTGAAGCTTTCTTT	.	TRBV10-1	TRBJ1-1	.
CASSVPGGRDDGELFF	TGTGCCAGCAGCGTTCCGGGAGGGCGAGACGACGGGGAGCTGTTTTTT	once	TRBV9	TRBJ2-2	TRBD2
CATSRGQLNTEAFF	TGTGCCACCAGCAGAGGGCAGTTGAACACTGAAGCTTTCTTT	.	TRBV15	TRBJ1-1	.
CSVEGDRGHYEQYF	TGCAGCGTTGAAGGGGACAGGGGGCACTACGAGCAGTACTTC	.	TRBV29-1	TRBJ2-7	TRBD1
CASSYSGSSAFF	TGTGCCAGCAGTTACTCGGGCAGCTCGGCTTTCTTT	.	TRBV6-5	TRBJ1-1	.
CASTAGWGKNIQYF	TGTGCCAGCACCGCGGGCTGGGGCAAAAACATTCAGTACTTC	.	TRBV7-2	TRBJ2-4	.
CSGAGGADTEAFF	TGCAGCGGCGCGGGGGGTGCAGACACTGAAGCTTTCTTT	once	TRBV29-1	TRBJ1-1	.
CASSFYSTGRDEQYF	TGCGCCAGCAGCTTCTATAGTACAGGGCGCGACGAGCAGTACTTC	.	TRBV5-1	TRBJ2-7	.
CASSLAHGLAGDYNEQFF	TGTGCCAGCAGCTTAGCTCACGGTCTAGCGGGAGACTACAATGAGCAGTTCTTC	.	TRBV7-2	TRBJ2-1	TRBD2
CASSRGLAEQFF	TGTGCCAGCAGCCGGGGCCTTGCTGAGCAGTTCTTC	medium-sized	TRBV4-2	TRBJ2-1	.
CASSRPRERPTNEKLFF	TGTGCCAGCAGTCGGCCCAGGGAACGCCCAACTAATGAAAAACTGTTTTTT	.	TRBV27	TRBJ1-4	.